Following are 32 T cell receptor beta chains from one sample sequenced in a study of cytomegalovirus exposure and HLA in healthy donors (dated by TCRdb to about 2017). Library creation used the immunoSEQ multiplex PCR assay. The multiplex PCR relied on a mix of 60 forward primers for TCR Vbeta segments and 13 reverse primers for TCR Jbeta segments. In TCRdb, the immuneACCESS table is reduced to in-frame sequences with V and J assigned. These tables do not hold every clone; where another copy was compared, an unresolved V gene accounts for under half, and the others remain unexplained. The sample records more than 85,000 clones, roughly a tenth of which are singletons. Jointly, the top ten make up 5.1% of the sample. The sequenced material came from PBMCs. These TCRs come from a man aged 50-60 years in good health and CMV-seropositive.

The chain employs TRBV7-6 and TRBJ1-5; the D gene is possibly TRBD1 (6 bases). Germline V gene data show CDR1 as SGHVS and CDR2 as FNYEAQ. Trimming took 6 bases from V and 3 from J, leaving 18 bases between them. This CDR3 region has 16 residues. DNA of the CDR3: TGTGCCAGCAGTCCGAGGGGGGGGGCAAACAATCAGCCCCAGCATTTT. Its protein is CASSPRGGANNQPQHF.

This clone was seen more than once but under ten times. The J gene is TRBJ1-6, the V gene TRBV18; D unclear. Germline V lookup: CDR1 KGHSH, CDR2 LQKENI. Trimming removed 1 base at V and 0 bases at J, with 4 bases between. The CDR3 extends over 15 amino acids. CDR3 sequence (DNA): TGTGCCAGCTCACCACTCAACTCCTATAATTCACCCCTCCACTTT. Translation gives CASSPLNSYNSPLHF. Full variable domain (missing parts from reference TRBV18 and TRBJ1-6): NAGVMQNPRHLVRRRGQEARLRCSPMKGHSHVYWYRQLPEEGLKFMVYLQKENIIDESGMPKERFSAEFPKEGPSILRIQQVVRGDSAAYFCASSPLNSYNSPLHFGNGTRLTVT.

DNA for the CDR3: TGTGCCAGCAGCTTGTACAGGGATTCACCCCTCCACTTT. This translates into CASSLYRDSPLHF. The rearrangement links TRBV5-4 to TRBJ1-6; weak D call: TRBD1 (6 bases). V lost 1 base to trimming and J lost 8 bases, with 7 bases between them. Germline loops: CDR1 SGHNT, CDR2 YYREEE (reference sequence). This CDR3 contains 13 residues.

The J gene is TRBJ1-3, the V gene TRBV10-2; 7 nucleotides agree with TRBD1. Germline V gene sequence: CDR1 WSHSY, CDR2 SAAADI. This CDR3 comprises 15 residues. V lost 6 bases, J lost 0 bases, and 5 bases stayed unmatched. CDR3 sequence: CASRETGSSGNTIYF. Here the CDR3 DNA reads TGCGCCAGCAGAGAGACAGGGAGCTCTGGAAACACCATATATTTT.

This clone came up a few times. The gene calls are TRBV5-1 and TRBJ2-1, with D perhaps matching TRBD1 (7 bases). CDR1 is SGHRS, CDR2 YFSETQ, per germline. The CDR3 contains 17 residues. V was cut by 0 bases and J by 2 bases, with 15 bases left in between. CDR3 DNA sequence: TGCGCCAGCAGCTTGGCCCCGGGGGACAGACCCTACAATGAGCAGTTCTTC. It translates to CASSLAPGDRPYNEQFF.

The V gene is TRBV7-2, the J gene TRBJ2-7; D may be TRBD2 (6 bases). In germline, CDR1 is SGHTA, CDR2 FQGNSA. This CDR3 region has 17 residues. V was shortened by 4 bases and J by 6 bases, with 25 bases between the two germline ends. The CDR3 nucleotides are TGTGCCAGCAGCTCACTAGTAGGCCTGACTAGTAAATTCGAGCAGTACTTC. It translates to CASSSLVGLTSKFEQYF. Full variable domain (rest looked up from reference TRBV7-2 and TRBJ2-7): GAGVSQSPSNKVTEKGKDVELRCDPISGHTALYWYRQSLGQGLEFLIYFQGNSAPDKSGLPSDRFSAERTGGSVSTLTIQRTQQEDSAVYLCASSSLVGLTSKFEQYFGPGTRLTVT.

The genes are TRBV10-3 and TRBJ2-7; TRBD2 matches 9 bases. V lost 2 bases and J lost 2; bases outside the gene matches: 4. Germline CDR1 and CDR2: ENHRY and SYGVKD. This CDR3 has 15 amino acids. The CDR3 here is CAISERLAGTYEQYF. The CDR3 nucleotides are TGTGCCATCAGTGAGAGGCTAGCGGGAACCTACGAGCAGTACTTC.

This clone was seen only a few times. The chain is built from TRBV11-2 and TRBJ2-5; TRBD2 agrees at 9 bases. The CDR3 consists of 15 residues. The V gene end was trimmed by 1 base and the J gene end by 5 bases; junction bases not matched to a gene: 5. CDR1 and CDR2 (germline): SGHAT, FQNNGV. DNA of the CDR3: TGTGCCAGCAGCTTAGGCTTGCGGGAGGGCGAGACCCAGTACTTC. Protein product: CASSLGLREGETQYF.

This clone occurred a few times. This sequence joins TRBV27 and TRBJ1-5; D possibly corresponds to TRBD1 (5 bases). The CDR3 has 15 amino acids. V lost 3 bases, J lost 4 bases, and 13 bases lay in between. Germline-derived CDR1 and CDR2 are MNHEY and SMNVEV (reference sequence). CDR3 residues: CASSFGDRPNQPQHF. The CDR3 bases are TGTGCCAGCAGTTTCGGTGACAGACCTAATCAGCCCCAGCATTTT.

This clone was seen more than once but under ten times. The genes are TRBV5-1 and TRBJ1-1; 9 bases are shared with TRBD1. Germline V gene data show CDR1 as SGHRS and CDR2 as YFSETQ. The CDR3 is 14 residues long. With 4 bases clipped from V and 6 bases from J, the junction kept 7 bases outside the gene matches. CDR3 nucleotides: TGCGCCAGCAGCCCTACAGGGGGCGCATCTGAAGCTTTCTTT. Its translation: CASSPTGGASEAFF.

This chain joins TRBV28 and TRBJ1-2; tentatively, D is TRBD1 (6 bases). Germline values: CDR1 MDHEN, CDR2 SYDVKM. The length of the CDR3 is 13 residues. Trimming removed 5 bases from V and 2 bases from J, with 9 bases in between. The CDR3: CASSRDRNYGYTF. CDR3 in DNA: TGTGCCAGCAGTAGAGACAGGAACTATGGCTACACCTTC.

This clone was found a few times. This sequence joins TRBV30 and TRBJ2-3; 12 bases map to TRBD2. V shed 2 bases, J shed 4 bases, and the junction held 10 bases outside the gene matches. The germline CDR1 and CDR2 sequences are GTSNPN and SVGIG (reference sequence). The CDR3 has 17 residues. Here the CDR3 DNA reads TGTGCCTGGAGTAAAAGCCCGACTAGCGGGAGATCAGATACGCAGTATTTT. Translation gives CAWSKSPTSGRSDTQYF. Combining the CDR3 with reference TRBV30 and TRBJ2-3 gives the whole variable domain SQTIHQWPATLVQPVGSPLSLECTVEGTSNPNLYWYRQAAGRGLQLLFYSVGIGQISSEVPQNLSASRPQDRQFILSSKKLLLSDSGFYLCAWSKSPTSGRSDTQYFGPGTRLTVL.

This chain joins TRBV28 and TRBJ2-7; possibly TRBD1 for D (6 bases). V lost 5 bases and J lost 4, with 21 bases in between. CDR3 length: 16 amino acids. CDR1 MDHEN and CDR2 SYDVKM come from the germline V gene. The DNA for the CDR3 is TGTGCCAGCAGTGGGATGTCCAGGGGCAGGTTTTACGAGCAGTACTTC. Protein sequence: CASSGMSRGRFYEQYF.

The V call is TRBV7-8, the J call TRBJ2-7, with D tentatively TRBD2 (6 bases). V lost 1 base and J lost 5, with 18 bases in between. The length of the CDR3 is 16 residues. Germline lookup yields CDR1 SGHVS and CDR2 FQNEAQ. DNA of the CDR3: TGTGCCAGCAGCTTAGAGACGGGGGAAGGGAACGACGAGCAGTACTTC. This sequence encodes CASSLETGEGNDEQYF.

A word on this clone: Germline is not matched at one junction end, which may reflect a read error. The sample contains more than one DNA sequence encoding this CDR3. The chain uses TRBV7-7 and TRBJ2-5; TRBD2 agrees at 9 bases. The germline gives CDR1 SSHAT, CDR2 FNYEAQ (reference sequence). The CDR3 is made up of 15 amino acids. CDR3 protein: CASSLLTSGQETQYF. Written as DNA, the CDR3 is TGTGCTAGCAGCCTCCTGACTAGCGGTCAAGAGACCCAGTACTTC.

This clone appeared a few times. The gene calls are TRBV5-1 and TRBJ2-5; no clear D. Judging by the DNA end, TRBJ2-7 fits better; the J call may be wrong. The germline CDR1 and CDR2 sequences are SGHRS and YFSETQ. The CDR3 is 14 residues long. The CDR3 loop reads CASSLALNSYEQYF. CDR3 nucleotides: TGCGCCAGCAGCTTGGCGCTGAACTCCTACGAGCAGTACTTC.

Of note for this clone: Because the CDR3 is missing its conserved closing phenylalanine or tryptophan, this is likely a read error. The genes are TRBV5-1 and TRBJ2-3; 8 bases are a match to TRBD1. Germline loops: CDR1 SGHRS, CDR2 YFSETQ. Trimming took 4 bases from V and 2 from J; bases not matched to a gene: 12. The CDR3 contains 17 residues. DNA for the CDR3: TGCGCCAGCAGCACCGTCAGGACAGGGCTGGCCACAGATACGCAGTATCTT. It translates to CASSTVRTGLATDTQYL.

The V gene is TRBV5-4, the J gene TRBJ1-2; no clear D. The CDR3 is made up of 12 amino acids. Per germline, CDR1 SGHNT and CDR2 YYREEE (reference sequence). V was cut by 0 bases and J by 8 bases, with 8 bases left in between. The CDR3 spells CASSLDRVGYTF. The CDR3 coding sequence is TGTGCCAGCAGCTTGGACAGAGTAGGCTACACCTTC.

This clone was observed a few times. The chain recombines TRBV6-1 with TRBJ1-2; 7 nucleotides align to TRBD1. The CDR3 covers 13 residues. CDR1 is MNHNS, CDR2 SASEGT, per germline. The V gene end was trimmed by 8 bases and the J gene end by 4 bases; junction bases not matched to a gene: 7. The CDR3 spells CASRRDRAYGYTF. The CDR3 DNA follows: TGTGCCAGCCGACGGGACAGAGCCTATGGCTACACCTTC.

The chain joins TRBV18 to TRBJ1-3; no reliable D call. V lost 3 bases and J 0 bases, leaving 12 bases between the germline ends. Germline CDR1 is KGHSH and CDR2 is LQKENI. The CDR3 is 16 residues long. CDR3 in DNA: TGTGCCAGCTCACCTGGTCAGGTCAGCTCTGGAAACACCATATATTTT. As protein: CASSPGQVSSGNTIYF.

The V and J genes are TRBV11-1 and TRBJ2-7; TRBD1 is a possible D gene (6 bases). The CDR3 extends over 15 amino acids. The germline V and J ends were trimmed by 0 bases and 4 bases, with 13 bases remaining between them. Per germline, CDR1 SGHAT and CDR2 FQDESV (reference sequence). The CDR3 here is CASSLAQGFSYEQYF. In DNA form, the CDR3 reads TGTGCCAGCAGCTTAGCACAGGGATTTTCGTACGAGCAGTACTTC.

The chain recombines TRBV6-1 with TRBJ1-1, with 10 bases aligning to TRBD1. V shed 4 bases, J shed 4 bases, and the junction held 0 bases outside the gene matches. Germline CDR1 MNHNS, CDR2 SASEGT. The CDR3 is 13 residues long. The DNA for the CDR3 is TGTGCCAGCAGTGGGACAGGGGGCACTGAAGCTTTCTTT. Translated: CASSGTGGTEAFF.

This clone occurred a few times. The gene calls are TRBV10-3 and TRBJ2-2, with D possibly TRBD2 on 6 matching bases. V was pared by 3 bases and J by 4 bases, with 9 bases between. In germline, CDR1 is ENHRY, CDR2 SYGVKD. This CDR3 has 14 residues. The CDR3 coding sequence is TGTGCCATCAGTGATCGGGGGAGCACCGGGGAGCTGTTTTTT. It translates to CAISDRGSTGELFF.

This rearrangement joins TRBV28 to TRBJ1-1; D is possibly TRBD1 (5 bases). Per the germline V gene, CDR1 is MDHEN and CDR2 is SYDVKM. The V gene lost 6 bases and the J gene lost 4 bases, with 15 bases spanning the gap. CDR3 length equals 14 residues. CDR3 in DNA: TGTGCCAGCAGGGGGACGGGGGGGGGCACTGAAGCTTTCTTT. The encoded protein is CASRGTGGGTEAFF.

This clone was observed many times. The chain couples TRBV19 to TRBJ2-6, with 9 bases lining up with TRBD2. The CDR3 covers 18 residues. V lost 3 bases, J lost 0 bases, and 6 bases stayed unmatched. Germline V CDR1 and CDR2: LNHDA, SQIVND (reference sequence). The CDR3, as DNA: TGTGCCAGTAGTATGATGGCGGGGGGGGGCTCTGGGGCCAACGTCCTGACTTTC. This translates into CASSMMAGGGSGANVLTF.

The chain combines TRBV27 with TRBJ2-2; possible D gene TRBD1, 7 bases. V was pared by 6 bases and J by 7 bases, with 18 bases between. The CDR3 sequence is 15 residues long. Looked up from germline, CDR1 is MNHEY and CDR2 is SMNVEV (reference sequence). The CDR3 DNA reads TGTGCCAGCAGCCCCACCGGAGGGGGCGGCGGGGAGCTGTTTTTT. The encoded protein is CASSPTGGGGGELFF.

The V and J genes are TRBV10-3 and TRBJ2-7; a weak D match, TRBD1 (6 bases). Trimming took 6 bases from V and 0 from J, leaving 12 bases between them. This CDR3 is 14 amino acids long. Germline-derived CDR1 and CDR2 are ENHRY and SYGVKD. The CDR3 DNA follows: TGTGCCATCAGCCCAACAGGGAACTCCTACGAGCAGTACTTC. Translating it yields CAISPTGNSYEQYF.

This clone came up a few times. The chain is built from TRBV28 and TRBJ2-7, with 10 bases that match TRBD2. CDR1 MDHEN and CDR2 SYDVKM come from the germline V gene. Germline trimming cut 7 bases from V and 6 bases from J; bases unmatched to any gene: 6. The CDR3 is made up of 13 amino acids. The CDR3 DNA reads as TGTGCCAGCAAGCGGCTAGCGGGGGTCGAGCAGTACTTC. It encodes CASKRLAGVEQYF.

The sample holds a few counts of this clone. The rearrangement joins TRBV4-2 to TRBJ2-7, with D tentatively TRBD1 (6 bases). From germline, CDR1 is LGHNA and CDR2 YNFKEQ. The CDR3 has 15 amino acids. The V gene lost 5 bases and the J gene lost 5 bases, with 19 bases spanning the gap. CDR3 protein: CASSREQGKTNEQYF. The CDR3 DNA reads TGTGCCAGCAGCAGAGAACAGGGAAAGACGAACGAGCAGTACTTC.

The chain is built from TRBV15 and TRBJ2-1; 9 bases map to TRBD1. CDR1 is LNHNV and CDR2 is YYDKDF in the germline V gene (reference sequence). V dropped 1 base and J dropped 0; count of bases not matched to a gene: 16. This CDR3 comprises 21 residues. The CDR3 sequence: CATSRARTGATWHSSYNEQFF. The DNA for the CDR3 is TGTGCCACCAGCAGAGCACGGACAGGGGCGACATGGCACAGCTCCTACAATGAGCAGTTCTTC.

This clone was observed a handful of times. Other DNA variants within this sample encode the same CDR3. V gene TRBV6-5 combines with J gene TRBJ1-3; 10 nucleotides agree with TRBD1. Germline CDR1 reads MNHEY; CDR2 reads SVGAGI. The CDR3 is 14 residues long. The junction had 1 base not matched to a gene; V was cut back by 6 bases and J by 2 bases. The CDR3 spells CASSGTGAGNTIYF. The CDR3 nucleotides read TGTGCCAGCAGCGGGACAGGGGCTGGAAACACCATATATTTT.

The chain uses TRBV28 and TRBJ1-5; D gene ambiguous. V dropped 6 bases and J dropped 2 bases, with 14 bases sitting between them. There are 15 residues in the CDR3. CDR1 and CDR2 (germline): MDHEN, SYDVKM. CDR3: CASSYHRGGNQPQHF. CDR3 DNA: TGTGCCAGCAGCTACCATAGAGGCGGCAATCAGCCCCAGCATTTT. The full variable domain, with the rest looked up from reference TRBV28 and TRBJ1-5, is DVKVTQSSRYLVKRTGEKVFLECVQDMDHENMFWYRQDPGLGLRLIYFSYDVKMKEKGDIPEGYSVSREKKERFSLILESASTNQTSMYLCASSYHRGGNQPQHFGDGTRLSIL.